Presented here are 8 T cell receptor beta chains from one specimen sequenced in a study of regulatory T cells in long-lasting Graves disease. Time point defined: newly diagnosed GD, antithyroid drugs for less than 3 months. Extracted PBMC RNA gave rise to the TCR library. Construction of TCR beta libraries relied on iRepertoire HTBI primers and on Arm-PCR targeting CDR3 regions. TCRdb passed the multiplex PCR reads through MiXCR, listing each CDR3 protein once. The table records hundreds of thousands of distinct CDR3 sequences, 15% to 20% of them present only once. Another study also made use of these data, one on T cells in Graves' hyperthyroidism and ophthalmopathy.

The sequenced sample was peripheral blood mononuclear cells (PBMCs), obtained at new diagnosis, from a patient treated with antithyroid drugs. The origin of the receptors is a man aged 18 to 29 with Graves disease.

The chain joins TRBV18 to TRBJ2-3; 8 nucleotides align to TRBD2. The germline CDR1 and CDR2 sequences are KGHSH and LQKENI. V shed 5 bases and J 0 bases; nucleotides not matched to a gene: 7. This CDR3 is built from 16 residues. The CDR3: CASSSNSGKSTDTQYF. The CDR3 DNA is TGTGCCAGCTCATCCAATAGCGGGAAGAGCACAGATACGCAGTATTTT.

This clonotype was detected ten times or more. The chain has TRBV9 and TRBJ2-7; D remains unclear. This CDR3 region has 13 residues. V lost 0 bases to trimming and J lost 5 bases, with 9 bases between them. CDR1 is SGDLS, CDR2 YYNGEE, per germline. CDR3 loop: CASSVDLQNEQYF. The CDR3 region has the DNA TGTGCCAGCAGCGTAGACTTACAGAACGAGCAGTACTTC.

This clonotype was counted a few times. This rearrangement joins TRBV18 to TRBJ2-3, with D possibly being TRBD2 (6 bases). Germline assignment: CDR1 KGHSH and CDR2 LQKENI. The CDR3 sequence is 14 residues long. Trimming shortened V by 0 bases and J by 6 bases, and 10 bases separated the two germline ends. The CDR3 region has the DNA TGTGCCAGCTCACCACCGACGGGGAGGGATACGCAGTATTTT. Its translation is CASSPPTGRDTQYF.

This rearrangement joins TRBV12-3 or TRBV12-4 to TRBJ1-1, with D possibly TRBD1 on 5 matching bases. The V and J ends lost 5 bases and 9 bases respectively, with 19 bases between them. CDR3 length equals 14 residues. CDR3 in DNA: TGTGCCAGCAGTCCCGACGAACAGGAACAGAAAGCTTTCTTT. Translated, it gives CASSPDEQEQKAFF.

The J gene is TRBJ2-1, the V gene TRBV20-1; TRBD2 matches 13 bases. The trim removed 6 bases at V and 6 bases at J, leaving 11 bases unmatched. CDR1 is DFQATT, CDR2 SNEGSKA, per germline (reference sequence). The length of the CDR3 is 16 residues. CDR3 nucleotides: TGCAGTGCCTTTGTGCCCAGACTAGCGGGAGGCAATGAGCAGTTCTTC. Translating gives CSAFVPRLAGGNEQFF.

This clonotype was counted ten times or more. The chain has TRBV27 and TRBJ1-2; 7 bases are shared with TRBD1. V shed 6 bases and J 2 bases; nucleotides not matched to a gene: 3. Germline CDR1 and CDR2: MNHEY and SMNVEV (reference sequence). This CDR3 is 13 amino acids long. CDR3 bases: TGTGCCAGCAGGGCAGGGGGGAACTATGGCTACACCTTC. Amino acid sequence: CASRAGGNYGYTF.

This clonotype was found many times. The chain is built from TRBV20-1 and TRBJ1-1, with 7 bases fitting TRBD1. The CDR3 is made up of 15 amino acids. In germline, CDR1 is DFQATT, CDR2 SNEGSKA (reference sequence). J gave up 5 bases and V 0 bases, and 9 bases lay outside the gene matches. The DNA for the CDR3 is TGCAGTGCTAGAGATCCCGCAGGGGGGGAGACTGAAGCTTTCTTT. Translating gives CSARDPAGGETEAFF.

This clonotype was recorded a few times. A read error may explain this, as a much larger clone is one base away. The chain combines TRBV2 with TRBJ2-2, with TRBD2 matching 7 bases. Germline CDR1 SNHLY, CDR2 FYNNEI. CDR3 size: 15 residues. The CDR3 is CASSERGRGTGELLF. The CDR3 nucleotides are TGTGCCAGCAGTGAACGCGGGAGAGGGACCGGGGAGCTGCTTTTT. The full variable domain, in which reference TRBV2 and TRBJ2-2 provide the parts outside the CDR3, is EPEVTQTPSHQVTQMGQEVILRCVPISNHLYFYWYRQILGQKVEFLVSFYNNEISEKSEIFDDQFSVERPDGSNFTLKIRSTKLEDSAMYFCASSERGRGTGELLFGEGSRLTVL.